This entry describes one TCR beta chain. This CDR3 region has 14 residues. The germline gives CDR1 SGDLS, CDR2 YYNGEE. Losses at the gene ends were 4 bases for V and 4 bases for J; bases not matched to a gene: 6. The data derive from a study of T cell changes during pregnancy in multiple sclerosis. Assay used: immunoSEQ multiplex PCR; TCRdb lists only in-frame clones, some missing. The sample shows tens of thousands of clones, around 90% of them seen only once. Here the sequenced sample was CD4+ T cells from peripheral blood mononuclear cells, taken before pregnancy. The genes are TRBV9 and TRBJ2-7; 9 bases match TRBD1. This receptor was identified in a female donor with multiple sclerosis, enrolled in a pregnancy study. The CDR3 protein is CASSLEDRGYEQYF. The CDR3 coding sequence is TGTGCCAGCAGCCTCGAGGACAGGGGTTACGAGCAGTACTTC.